The next 12 T cell receptor beta chains were all read from a single sample in a study of blood T cell repertoires in COVID-19. Some clones are missing from TCRdb's copy, which holds only in-frame ones; the method was immunoSEQ multiplex PCR. The table lists over 95,000 clones, approximately 80% of them singletons. Specimen: peripheral blood. The receptors stem from a woman aged 35 to 49 with acute or convalescent COVID-19.

The chain links TRBV3-1 (or the pseudogene TRBV3-2) to TRBJ2-5; either TRBD1 or TRBD2 may fit D (6 bases each). Germline CDR1 reads LGHDT; CDR2 reads YNNKEL (reference sequence). The CDR3 spans 14 residues. Trimming shortened V by 4 bases and J by 4 bases, and 13 bases separated the two germline ends. CDR3 amino acids: CASSPDRRGETQYF. For the CDR3, the DNA is TGTGCCAGCAGCCCAGACAGGAGGGGAGAGACCCAGTACTTC.

J is TRBJ1-2 and V is TRBV18, with D hard to call. Germline V gene sequence: CDR1 KGHSH, CDR2 LQKENI. The CDR3 sequence is 13 residues long. Trimming left V 5 bases short and J 7 bases short, with 14 bases between. The CDR3 loop is CASSEYNSFGYTF. CDR3 nucleotide sequence: TGTGCCAGCTCAGAATACAACAGTTTTGGCTACACCTTC.

V gene TRBV12-3 or TRBV12-4 combines with J gene TRBJ1-4; maybe TRBD1 (5 bases). Trimming removed 6 bases from V and 13 bases from J, with 15 bases in between. CDR3 length equals 12 residues. The CDR3 DNA sequence: TGTGCCAGCAGCGACTGGAGGGGAGGACTGTTTTTT. It specifies CASSDWRGGLFF.

This chain links TRBV9 with TRBJ2-2; no clear D gene. The CDR3 sequence is 15 residues long. V was cut by 4 bases and J by 3 bases, with 13 bases left in between. Germline lookup yields CDR1 SGDLS and CDR2 YYNGEE. The CDR3 DNA follows: TGTGCCAGCAGCCTCTCAGGTCTCGACACCGGGGAGCTGTTTTTT. It yields the protein CASSLSGLDTGELFF. The variable domain in full, with the rest retrieved from reference TRBV9 and TRBJ2-2, is DSGVTQTPKHLITATGQRVTLRCSPRSGDLSVYWYQQSLDQGLQFLIQYYNGEERAKGNILERFSAQQFPDLHSELNLSSLELGDSALYFCASSLSGLDTGELFFGEGSRLTVL.

V gene TRBV20-1 combines with J gene TRBJ1-1; a possible D gene is TRBD1 (5 bases). Germline-derived CDR1 and CDR2 are DFQATT and SNEGSKA (reference sequence). This CDR3 comprises 12 residues. Trimming cost V 3 bases and J 5 bases, with 10 bases left between them. This CDR3 is CSASSGGTEAFF. CDR3 DNA: TGCAGTGCTAGTTCGGGGGGAACTGAAGCTTTCTTT.

This chain connects TRBV2 to TRBJ2-7, with 8 bases matching TRBD1. Per the germline V gene, CDR1 is SNHLY and CDR2 is FYNNEI. The CDR3 loop spans 15 amino acids. Trimming took 7 bases from V and 6 from J; bases not matched to a gene: 14. The DNA for the CDR3 is TGTGCCAGCATGGATTGGGGCAGGGGGCCTCTCGAGCAGTACTTC. Encoded protein: CASMDWGRGPLEQYF.

The genes are TRBV11-2 and TRBJ1-2, with TRBD1 as a possible D gene (6 bases). The V end was cut by 0 bases, the J end by 4 bases, with 21 bases between. The CDR3 spans 18 residues. Germline V gene data show CDR1 as SGHAT and CDR2 as FQNNGV. The CDR3 bases are TGTGCCAGCAGCTTAGATAGGGCACTTGGTAGACAGGCCTATGGCTACACCTTC. It yields the protein CASSLDRALGRQAYGYTF.

The J gene is TRBJ2-3, the V gene TRBV6-5, with 9 bases lining up with TRBD2. CDR1 MNHEY and CDR2 SVGAGI come from the germline V gene. Trimming at V came to 8 bases and at J to 2 bases, leaving 8 bases not matched to a gene. The CDR3 spans 15 residues. This CDR3 reads CASLPLAGYTDTQYF. The CDR3 DNA reads TGTGCCAGCCTTCCCCTAGCGGGGTACACAGATACGCAGTATTTT.

This clone was seen just once. J is TRBJ2-7 and V is TRBV29-1, with D possibly being TRBD2 (5 bases). The germline CDR1 and CDR2 sequences are SQVTM and ANQGSEA. Trimming removed 5 bases from V and 2 bases from J, with 10 bases in between. The CDR3 is made up of 12 amino acids. In DNA form, the CDR3 reads TGCAGCGTTCTAGCAGATACCTACGAGCAGTACTTC. Residues: CSVLADTYEQYF.

The chain is built from TRBV20-1 and TRBJ2-1, with 7 bases identical to TRBD1. The V gene's germline CDR1 is DFQATT and CDR2 SNEGSKA (reference sequence). V was pared by 3 bases and J by 11 bases, with 7 bases of the junction left unmatched. The CDR3 contains 12 residues. This chain's CDR3 is CSASPPGQKQFF. The CDR3 coding sequence is TGCAGTGCTAGTCCCCCGGGACAGAAGCAGTTCTTC.

The gene calls are TRBV4-2 and TRBJ1-2; 7 positions agree with TRBD1. J gave up 4 bases and V 6 bases, and 8 bases lay outside the gene matches. Germline values: CDR1 LGHNA, CDR2 YNFKEQ. The CDR3 is 14 amino acids. CDR3 in amino acids: CASRLQGSTYGYTF. The DNA for the CDR3 is TGTGCCAGCAGGTTACAGGGGAGTACCTATGGCTACACCTTC.

This chain joins TRBV6-6 and TRBJ2-1; tentatively, D is TRBD1 (6 bases). With 5 bases removed from V and 5 bases from J, the gap between germline ends came to 16 bases. The CDR3 is made up of 15 amino acids. Germline V gene data show CDR1 as MNHNY and CDR2 as SVGAGI (reference sequence). CDR3 protein: CASSNRRTDNNEQFF. In DNA, the CDR3 is TGTGCCAGCAGTAACCGTAGGACAGATAACAATGAGCAGTTCTTC.